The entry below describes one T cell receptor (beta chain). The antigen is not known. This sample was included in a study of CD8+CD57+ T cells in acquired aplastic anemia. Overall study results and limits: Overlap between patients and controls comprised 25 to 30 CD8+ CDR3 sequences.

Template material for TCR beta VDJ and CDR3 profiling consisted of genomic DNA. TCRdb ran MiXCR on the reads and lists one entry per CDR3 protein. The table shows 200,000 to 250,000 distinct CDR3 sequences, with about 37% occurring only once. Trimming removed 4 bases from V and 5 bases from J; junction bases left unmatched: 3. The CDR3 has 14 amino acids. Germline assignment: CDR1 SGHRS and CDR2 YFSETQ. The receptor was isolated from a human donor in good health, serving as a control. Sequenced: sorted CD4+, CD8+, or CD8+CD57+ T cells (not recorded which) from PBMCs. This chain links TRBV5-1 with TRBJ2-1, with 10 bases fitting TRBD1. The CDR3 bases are TGCGCCAGCAGCCCCGGGACAGGGGACAATGAGCAGTTCTTC. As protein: CASSPGTGDNEQFF.